Shown below are 8 T cell receptor beta chains from a single sample sequenced in a study of T cells in Graves' hyperthyroidism and ophthalmopathy. TCR beta CDR3 region amplification was performed from RNA transcripts. During a first-round RT-PCR of the TCR CDR3, the HTBI primer set was used. TCRdb re-called the multiplex PCR reads through MiXCR, storing one row per CDR3 protein. The sample lists about 480,000 distinct CDR3 sequences; about 20% were seen once. Input material: blood. These receptors were obtained from a woman in her sixties or seventies with Graves' ophthalmopathy.

The rearrangement uses TRBV19 and TRBJ1-5; unclear D gene. The germline V gene encodes CDR1 LNHDA and CDR2 SQIVND (reference sequence). Trimming shortened V by 1 base and J by 0 bases, and 10 bases separated the two germline ends. The CDR3 totals 16 residues. The CDR3 spells CASSIVPSYSNQPQHF. The DNA of the CDR3 is TGTGCCAGTAGTATAGTCCCCAGTTATAGCAATCAGCCCCAGCATTTT.

This clonotype was recorded a few times. This sequence joins TRBV10-1 and TRBJ2-3; 13 nucleotides align to TRBD2. The junction had 9 bases not matched to a gene; V was cut back by 3 bases and J by 3 bases. There are 18 residues in the CDR3. Germline V gene sequence: CDR1 WNHNN, CDR2 SYGVQD (reference sequence). Here the CDR3 reads CASSEGLAGVKKTDTQYF. The CDR3 DNA is TGCGCCAGCAGTGAAGGACTAGCGGGAGTCAAGAAAACAGATACGCAGTATTTT.

This clonotype was seen only a few times. The genes are TRBV7-6 and TRBJ2-7, with D perhaps assigned TRBD1 or TRBD2 (5 bases each). V shed 1 base and J shed 2 bases, with 12 bases lying between them. Germline V lookup: CDR1 SGHVS, CDR2 FNYEAQ. This CDR3 has 15 amino acids. The CDR3 protein is CASSLVGDATYEQYF. In DNA form, the CDR3 reads TGTGCCAGCAGCTTAGTTGGGGACGCAACCTACGAGCAGTACTTC.

This clonotype occurred many times. The chain carries TRBV28 and TRBJ2-3; either TRBD1 or TRBD2 may fit D (6 bases each). This CDR3 has 12 amino acids. Germline V gene sequence: CDR1 MDHEN, CDR2 SYDVKM. V lost 11 bases and J lost 6, with 15 bases in between. The CDR3 nucleotides read TGTGCCGCTAATGGGGGGCTGGATACGCAGTATTTT. Protein sequence: CAANGGLDTQYF.

This clonotype was found a few times. This chain links TRBV29-1 with TRBJ2-2; 8 bases agree with TRBD1. Germline CDR1 reads SQVTM; CDR2 reads ANQGSEA. The V and J ends lost 5 bases and 0 bases, in that order; junction bases with no gene match: 2. The CDR3 totals 14 residues. The CDR3 here is CSVPQGANTGELFF. CDR3 nucleotides: TGCAGCGTTCCACAGGGGGCGAACACCGGGGAGCTGTTTTTT.

This clonotype has a handful of counts. J is TRBJ2-7 and V is TRBV7-2, with D unclear. Trimming took 2 bases from V and 0 from J, leaving 8 bases between them. Germline V gene lookup returns CDR1 SGHTA and CDR2 FQGNSA. The CDR3 length is 14 residues. The chain's CDR3 is CASSLRFSSYEQYF. CDR3 DNA sequence: TGTGCCAGCAGCTTAAGGTTCAGCTCCTACGAGCAGTACTTC. Full variable domain (remainder filled in from reference TRBV7-2 and TRBJ2-7): GAGVSQSPSNKVTEKGKDVELRCDPISGHTALYWYRQSLGQGLEFLIYFQGNSAPDKSGLPSDRFSAERTGGSVSTLTIQRTQQEDSAVYLCASSLRFSSYEQYFGPGTRLTVT.

The chain is built from TRBV6-2 or TRBV6-3 and TRBJ2-3, with TRBD1 as a possible D gene (6 bases). Trimming removed 3 bases from V and 5 bases from J, with 24 bases in between. CDR1 is MNHEY, CDR2 SVGEGT, per germline. The length of the CDR3 is 18 residues. CDR3 amino acids: CASSYFPQGQGPGDTQYF. CDR3 nucleotide sequence: TGTGCCAGCAGTTATTTTCCCCAGGGGCAGGGGCCGGGAGATACGCAGTATTTT.

This chain joins TRBV12-3 or TRBV12-4 and TRBJ2-7, with TRBD2 as a possible D gene (6 bases). V lost 6 bases and J lost 4, with 19 bases in between. This CDR3 has 15 residues. The CDR3 nucleotides are TGTGCCAGCAGCATGGGGCTTAGCGGCCCTTACGAGCAGTACTTC. Encoded protein: CASSMGLSGPYEQYF.